These 30 T cell receptor beta chains came from one sample sequenced in a study of T cells in Graves' hyperthyroidism and ophthalmopathy (dated by TCRdb to the late 2010s). To prepare the library, multiplex PCR was applied. The sample was run on an Illumina HiSeq 2000. Amplification of TCR beta CDR3 regions was carried out from RNA transcripts. A first-round RT-PCR of the TCR CDR3 used the HTBI primer set with the Qiagen OneStep RT-PCR kit. The raw public data were reprocessed by TCRdb itself: fastp quality trimming at Q25, MiXCR clonotype calling, in-frame beta chains only. CDR3 protein duplicates are merged, each entry listing the most common genes and DNA. The sample contains a few hundred thousand distinct CDR3 sequences, about 15% of them found a single time. The ten biggest clones cover 10% to 15% of the sample. Sequencing was done on a sample of blood. The receptors here all came from a woman aged 40 to 50 with Graves' hyperthyroidism that later progressed to Graves' ophthalmopathy.

This clonotype was found once. V and J are TRBV12-3 or TRBV12-4 and TRBJ2-2; D is undetermined. The CDR3 has 14 amino acids. The germline V and J ends were trimmed by 5 bases and 1 base, with 8 bases remaining between them. This chain's CDR3 is CASSAGWNTGELFF. The CDR3 region has the DNA TGTGCCAGCAGTGCCGGATGGAACACCGGGGAGCTGTTTTTT.

A few counts support this clonotype. The rearrangement links TRBV5-1 to TRBJ2-3; TRBD2 agrees at 7 bases. Germline CDR1 and CDR2: SGHRS and YFSETQ. The CDR3 contains 14 residues. V shed 4 bases and J 1 base; nucleotides not matched to a gene: 3. The CDR3 reads CASSPGLRTDTQYF. CDR3 DNA sequence: TGCGCCAGCAGCCCGGGACTACGCACAGATACGCAGTATTTT.

This clonotype has a count of ten or more. In DNA, the CDR3 is TGTGCCAGCAGTTACAAAAGCGGGAGAGGGTACGAGCAGTACTTC. It is translated as CASSYKSGRGYEQYF. The rearrangement joins TRBV6-2 or TRBV6-3 to TRBJ2-7, with TRBD2 matching over 8 bases. The germline CDR1 and CDR2 sequences are MNHEY and SVGEGT. Unmatched junction bases numbered 7, after V lost 2 bases and J lost 4 bases. The CDR3 is 15 amino acids.

On this clonotype itself: One base away lies a much larger clone, so this may be a sequencing read error. The rearrangement links TRBV7-6 to TRBJ1-3; no reliable D call. This CDR3 has 13 residues. The germline V gene has CDR1 SGHVS and CDR2 FNYEAQ. Trimming removed 8 bases at V and 10 bases at J, with 18 bases between. The CDR3 DNA follows: TGTGCCAGCGGCAGAGCTGCGGGTAAAACCATATATTTT. As protein: CASGRAAGKTIYF.

The V call is TRBV6-1, the J call TRBJ1-5; 12 bases fit TRBD1. The CDR3 is 18 residues long. Trimming at V came to 6 bases and at J to 0 bases, leaving 9 bases not matched to a gene. CDR1 and CDR2 (germline): MNHNS, SASEGT. The CDR3 DNA reads TGTGCCAGCAGGTCCGGGACAGGGGGCCTTTATAGCAATCAGCCCCAGCATTTT. Residues: CASRSGTGGLYSNQPQHF.

This clonotype came up many times. The gene calls are TRBV7-8 and TRBJ2-1; D is possibly TRBD2 (6 bases). Germline values: CDR1 SGHVS, CDR2 FQNEAQ. The V end was cut by 1 base, the J end by 4 bases, with 8 bases between. This CDR3 contains 14 residues. The CDR3: CASSLELAYNEQFF. CDR3 in DNA: TGTGCCAGCAGCTTAGAACTAGCATACAATGAGCAGTTCTTC.

This clonotype has ten or more counts. This chain connects TRBV5-6 to TRBJ2-7; 9 bases fit TRBD2. The junction had 7 bases not matched to a gene; V was cut back by 4 bases and J by 5 bases. CDR1 is SGHDT, CDR2 YYEEEE, per germline. This CDR3 has 14 residues. CDR3 DNA sequence: TGTGCCAGCAGCCCTCCTAGCGGGACCCACGAGCAGTACTTC. Amino acid sequence: CASSPPSGTHEQYF. Full variable domain (missing parts from reference TRBV5-6 and TRBJ2-7): DAGVTQSPTHLIKTRGQQVTLRCSPKSGHDTVSWYQQALGQGPQFIFQYYEEEERQRGNFPDRFSGHQFPNYSSELNVNALLLGDSALYLCASSPPSGTHEQYFGPGTRLTVT.

Many counts were recorded for this clonotype. CDR3 region: CASSLLAGDADTQYF. The CDR3 region has the DNA TGTGCCAGCAGCTTATTAGCGGGAGACGCAGATACGCAGTATTTT. This chain links TRBV7-2 with TRBJ2-3, with 9 bases matching TRBD2. CDR1 and CDR2 from the germline V gene are SGHTA and FQGNSA. J gave up 4 bases and V 2 bases, and 4 bases lay outside the gene matches. The CDR3 covers 15 residues. Full variable domain (outside the CDR3, taken from reference TRBV7-2 and TRBJ2-3): GAGVSQSPSNKVTEKGKDVELRCDPISGHTALYWYRQSLGQGLEFLIYFQGNSAPDKSGLPSDRFSAERTGGSVSTLTIQRTQQEDSAVYLCASSLLAGDADTQYFGPGTRLTVL.

In its sample, this clonotype was seen many times. The rearrangement uses TRBV13 and TRBJ1-1; D unresolved. Germline values: CDR1 PRHDT, CDR2 FYEKMQ (reference sequence). The CDR3 contains 14 residues. V lost 0 bases, J lost 10 bases, and 15 bases lay in between. This CDR3 reads CASSLGPHVPVAFF. The DNA of the CDR3 is TGTGCCAGCAGCTTAGGCCCCCACGTTCCGGTAGCTTTCTTT.

The chain combines TRBV6-2 or TRBV6-3 with TRBJ2-7, with D perhaps being TRBD1 or TRBD2 (5 bases each). Germline CDR1 and CDR2: MNHEY and SVGEGT. CDR3 length: 14 residues. The V end lost 11 bases, the J end lost 4 bases, and 21 bases lay between the germline ends. The CDR3 reads CACLRPGRGYEQYF. The CDR3 DNA follows: TGTGCCTGCCTTCGACCGGGACGAGGGTACGAGCAGTACTTC.

This clonotype showed up just a few times. The chain has TRBV5-1 and TRBJ2-7; TRBD1 matches 7 bases. This CDR3 spans 17 amino acids. The V segment lost 4 bases and the J segment 0 bases; nucleotides outside the gene matches: 13. Germline CDR1 SGHRS, CDR2 YFSETQ. CDR3 residues: CASSPRQLRDSSYEQYF. The CDR3 DNA follows: TGCGCCAGCAGCCCTCGACAACTAAGGGACAGCTCCTACGAGCAGTACTTC.

The chain couples TRBV20-1 to TRBJ1-1, with D perhaps TRBD1 (5 bases). This CDR3 comprises 13 residues. V gave up 0 bases and J gave up 3 bases, with 8 bases separating them. Per the germline V gene, CDR1 is DFQATT and CDR2 is SNEGSKA (reference sequence). DNA for the CDR3: TGCAGTGCTAGAGAAGGGGCCTACACTGAAGCTTTCTTT. It specifies CSAREGAYTEAFF.

At least ten counts were recorded for this clonotype. This chain links TRBV30 with TRBJ1-1, with D tentatively TRBD1 (5 bases). CDR1 and CDR2 (germline): GTSNPN, SVGIG (reference sequence). V lost 1 base and J lost 8, with 11 bases in between. The CDR3 runs 12 residues. CDR3 nucleotides: TGTGCCTGGAGTGGTGACAGCTTCGAAGCTTTCTTT. This encodes CAWSGDSFEAFF.

This chain links TRBV28 with TRBJ2-1; 8 nucleotides match TRBD1. The germline V gene has CDR1 MDHEN and CDR2 SYDVKM. V lost 5 bases, J lost 7 bases, and 19 bases stayed unmatched. The CDR3 totals 18 residues. CDR3 DNA sequence: TGTGCCAGCAGTCTACCCCAGGGACAGGCCTCCTACTCGAATGAGCAGTTCTTC. Translating it yields CASSLPQGQASYSNEQFF.

This clonotype was seen only a few times. The chain is built from TRBV7-9 and TRBJ1-4; D gene uncertain. V gave up 4 bases and J gave up 7 bases, with 4 bases separating them. The CDR3 loop spans 11 amino acids. From germline, CDR1 is SEHNR and CDR2 FQNEAQ (reference sequence). The CDR3 region has the DNA TGTGCCAGCAGCTCTGGTGAAAAACTGTTTTTT. This encodes CASSSGEKLFF.

This clonotype was recorded many times. The CDR3 nucleotides read TGTGCCAGCAGCCATCAACTAGCGGGAAACCCCTACGAGCAGTACTTC. Protein: CASSHQLAGNPYEQYF. This chain uses TRBV3-1 with TRBJ2-7; 10 bases agree with TRBD2. Germline CDR1 LGHDT, CDR2 YNNKEL (reference sequence). V lost 3 bases, J lost 2 bases, and 7 bases stayed unmatched. CDR3 size: 16 residues.

This clonotype was observed a handful of times. This chain uses TRBV30 with TRBJ1-4; no clear D. Trimming cost V 3 bases and J 7 bases, with 6 bases left between them. CDR3 size: 11 residues. Germline V CDR1 and CDR2: GTSNPN, SVGIG (reference sequence). CDR3 amino acids: CAWRVGEKLFF. The CDR3 bases are TGTGCCTGGAGGGTGGGTGAAAAACTGTTTTTT.

Comments on this clonotype: This may arise from a read error, as a much more abundant clone is one base away. The rearrangement links TRBV28 to TRBJ2-7, with D perhaps matching TRBD2 (6 bases). V lost 6 bases to trimming and J lost 8 bases, with 20 bases between them. CDR3 length: 14 amino acids. From germline, CDR1 is MDHEN and CDR2 SYDVKM. The CDR3 sequence: CASSPPGGRYKQYF. CDR3 in DNA: TGTGCCAGCAGCCCCCCCGGGGGAAGGTACAAGCAGTACTTC.

In this sample, this clonotype turned up once. The rearrangement links TRBV2 to TRBJ2-1; 10 bases agree with TRBD2. After removal of 2 bases from V and 7 bases from J, the junction contained 5 bases not matched to a gene. There are 15 residues in the CDR3. Germline assignment: CDR1 SNHLY and CDR2 FYNNEI. The CDR3 is CASSETAGGGNEQFF. CDR3 bases: TGTGCCAGCAGTGAAACAGCGGGAGGGGGGAATGAGCAGTTCTTC.

This clonotype was picked up many times. This chain uses TRBV5-1 with TRBJ2-7; 7 positions agree with TRBD2. Germline CDR1 SGHRS, CDR2 YFSETQ. This CDR3 has 13 residues. The V gene end was trimmed by 4 bases and the J gene end by 7 bases; junction bases not matched to a gene: 8. CDR3 amino acids: CASSPAAGREQYF. The CDR3 region has the DNA TGCGCCAGCAGCCCGGCAGCGGGGAGAGAGCAGTACTTC.

This clonotype came up many times. This chain joins TRBV7-3 and TRBJ2-2; perhaps TRBD2 as D (6 bases). CDR3 size: 15 residues. CDR1 SGHTA and CDR2 FQGTGA come from the germline V gene. Trimming removed 2 bases from V and 5 bases from J, with 12 bases in between. The CDR3 DNA reads TGTGCCAGCAGCTTAGGGGGGAGCGGAACCGGGGAGCTGTTTTTT. Translating gives CASSLGGSGTGELFF.

This clonotype was detected ten times or more. The J gene is TRBJ2-7, the V gene TRBV15; 8 positions agree with TRBD2. Germline-derived CDR1 and CDR2 are LNHNV and YYDKDF (reference sequence). The CDR3 loop spans 16 amino acids. V trimming: 0 bases; J trimming: 0 bases; junction bases outside the gene matches: 4. The CDR3 DNA reads TGTGCCACCAGCAGAGATAGCGGGGAGAGCTCCTACGAGCAGTACTTC. Protein sequence: CATSRDSGESSYEQYF.

In its sample, this clonotype was seen a few times. This chain uses TRBV19 with TRBJ2-2, with D tentatively TRBD1 (8 bases). Germline V gene sequence: CDR1 LNHDA, CDR2 SQIVND (reference sequence). Trimming stripped 6 bases from V and 7 bases from J, with 18 bases between. The CDR3 is 15 residues long. CDR3 in DNA: TGTGCCAGTAGGGACTACAGGGGGGGATTCGGGGAGCTGTTTTTT. Translated, it gives CASRDYRGGFGELFF.

V usage is TRBV4-1 and J usage is TRBJ2-3, with a weak D call TRBD2 (5 bases). CDR1 is MGHRA and CDR2 is YSYEKL in the germline V gene. The CDR3 contains 15 residues. V dropped 0 bases and J dropped 6 bases, with 13 bases sitting between them. CDR3 bases: TGCGCCAGCAGCCAAGAACGGCGGGCCCAGGATACGCAGTATTTT. This codes for CASSQERRAQDTQYF.

This clonotype was detected many times. The J gene is TRBJ1-5, the V gene TRBV2; D is undetermined. CDR1 is SNHLY and CDR2 is FYNNEI in the germline V gene. Trimming cost V 4 bases and J 2 bases, with 12 bases left between them. CDR3 length equals 15 residues. The CDR3 sequence: CASSAEQMGNQPQHF. The CDR3 DNA reads as TGTGCCAGCAGTGCGGAACAAATGGGCAATCAGCCCCAGCATTTT.

The chain is built from TRBV7-3 and TRBJ2-2; D is possibly TRBD1 (5 bases). CDR3 length: 16 amino acids. The V and J ends lost 2 bases and 5 bases respectively, with 15 bases between them. CDR1 is SGHTA and CDR2 is FQGTGA in the germline V gene. The CDR3 DNA reads TGTGCCAGCAGCTTACAAGGGGCTGGATGGACCGGGGAGCTGTTTTTT. Protein product: CASSLQGAGWTGELFF.

In the case of this clonotype: Given a much more abundant clone one base away, this may be a read error. The gene calls are TRBV12-3 or TRBV12-4 and TRBJ2-2; D is undetermined. The CDR3 covers 13 residues. The CDR3 nucleotides read TGTGCCGGCAGACACTTTAGTACCGGGGAGCTGTTTTTT. Protein product: CAGRHFSTGELFF.

This clonotype was seen many times. The V call is TRBV20-1, the J call TRBJ2-3, with D perhaps given as TRBD1 or TRBD2 (5 bases each). The CDR3 has 16 amino acids. Trimming left V 3 bases short and J 4 bases short, with 20 bases between. CDR1 and CDR2 (germline): DFQATT, SNEGSKA (reference sequence). This CDR3 is CSASLGEEVVPDTQYF. CDR3 coding DNA: TGCAGTGCTAGCTTGGGGGAAGAGGTAGTCCCAGATACGCAGTATTTT.

A few counts support this clonotype. V is TRBV29-1 and J is TRBJ2-1, with 14 bases matching TRBD2. V lost 7 bases, J lost 8 bases, and 13 bases stayed unmatched. The CDR3 is 16 residues long. CDR1 is SQVTM, CDR2 ANQGSEA, per germline. CDR3 DNA sequence: TGCAGCGGGGAGGGACTAGCGGGAGCTATTAGGGATGAGCAGTTCTTC. The encoded protein is CSGEGLAGAIRDEQFF.

The V call is TRBV27, the J call TRBJ2-1, with 8 bases fitting TRBD1. The CDR3 loop spans 14 amino acids. Germline CDR1 MNHEY, CDR2 SMNVEV (reference sequence). J lost 6 bases, V lost 7 bases, and 8 bases had no gene match. The CDR3 protein is CASTAGQGCNEQFF. CDR3 nucleotide sequence: TGTGCCAGCACCGCCGGACAGGGTTGCAATGAGCAGTTCTTC.